A single sample is the source of the 2 T cell receptor beta chains below, sequenced in a study of T cells in tumors after PD-1 blockade. Sequencing used immunoSEQ multiplex PCR; TCRdb keeps in-frame clones, though not all of them. This table holds about 47,000 clones, more than 70% found once. Here the sequenced sample was PBMCs, taken before anti-PD-1 treatment. These receptor sequences come from a human donor with basal cell carcinoma.

This clone was seen once. The gene calls are TRBV7-3 and TRBJ2-1; D possibly corresponds to TRBD2 (5 bases). The germline V and J ends were trimmed by 0 bases and 4 bases, with 10 bases remaining between them. CDR1 is SGHTA, CDR2 FQGTGA, per germline. The CDR3 runs to 15 residues. The CDR3 spells CASSLTAAAYNEQFF. CDR3 DNA sequence: TGTGCCAGCAGCTTAACAGCGGCAGCTTACAATGAGCAGTTCTTC.

This chain joins TRBV19 and TRBJ1-2, with D maybe TRBD1 (6 bases). CDR3 length equals 15 residues. The V end lost 3 bases, the J end lost 4 bases, and 15 bases lay between the germline ends. Germline V CDR1 and CDR2: LNHDA, SQIVND (reference sequence). CDR3 amino acids: CASSISLQGSYGYTF. In DNA, the CDR3 is TGTGCCAGTAGTATCTCGTTACAGGGAAGCTATGGCTACACCTTC.